This T cell receptor (beta chain) was recorded in a study of blood T cell repertoires in COVID-19. The table lists this clone with a few counts. The junction had 8 bases not matched to a gene; V was cut back by 4 bases and J by 9 bases. This CDR3 region has 14 residues. Germline V lookup: CDR1 GTSNPN, CDR2 SVGIG (reference sequence). Clones were sequenced by immunoSEQ multiplex PCR, and TCRdb holds only the in-frame ones, with some missing. Of tens of thousands of clones in the sample, more than 75% were seen once. The chain employs TRBV30 and TRBJ1-6; 8 bases match TRBD1. The specimen sequenced was peripheral blood. The sequence derives from a human donor with acute or convalescent COVID-19. The donor label of this sample is uncertain. CDR3 bases: TGTGCCTGGAACAGACAGGGGTACCGTTCACCCCTCCACTTT. Residues: CAWNRQGYRSPLHF.